These T cell receptor beta chains were read from a single sample in a study of T cell responses to AZD1222 COVID-19 vaccine. Assay used: immunoSEQ multiplex PCR; TCRdb lists only in-frame clones, some missing. The sample contains approximately 180,000 clones, 90% of which appear only once. Sample: peripheral blood, taken 28 days after the second dose of the MenACWY control vaccine. The receptor source for this set is an adult who received the MenACWY meningococcal vaccine as a control. Each CDR3 is given with its conserved first and last residue. D genes are given only for firm matches. Rows may omit the clone size; those that give it use once, few, many or a size class.

TRBV24-1	-	-	TRBJ2-1	TGTGCCACCAGTAACAGGGTCCCAAGCTCCTACAATGAGCAGTTCTTC	CATSNRVPSSYNEQFF
TRBV6-6	-	-	TRBJ2-7	TGTGCCAGCACCCCCCCAAGCAGATACGAGCAGTACTTC	CASTPPSRYEQYF
TRBV11-2	TRBD1	-	TRBJ1-1	TGTGCCAGCAGCTTAGCCGGGACAGCGAACACTGAAGCTTTCTTT	CASSLAGTANTEAFF
TRBV4-2	-	-	TRBJ2-5	TGTGCCAGCGGCCGGATGGGGGAGACCCAGTACTTC	CASGRMGETQYF
TRBV11-2	TRBD1	once	TRBJ2-1	TGTGCCAGCAGCCAAAATCCGGGACAGGATCAAAATGAGCAGTTCTTC	CASSQNPGQDQNEQFF
TRBV5-1	-	-	TRBJ1-2	TGCGCCAGCAGCTCGGACGGAGACTATGGCTACACCTTC	CASSSDGDYGYTF
TRBV10-3	TRBD2	few	TRBJ2-2	TGTGCCATCAGTGAGTCTTATAGCGGGGCCACCGGGGAGCTGTTTTTT	CAISESYSGATGELFF
TRBV9	-	once	TRBJ1-6	TGTGCCAGCAGCCCCGTCGGAGTAAATTCACCCCTCCACTTT	CASSPVGVNSPLHF
TRBV16	-	-	TRBJ1-5	TGTGCCAGCAGCCAATCAAGGAGCCGCCAGCCCCAGCATTTT	CASSQSRSRQPQHF
TRBV28	TRBD2	-	TRBJ2-5	TGTGCCAGCAGTTCCCCGACTAGCGGGGCCAGGACCCAGTACTTC	CASSSPTSGARTQYF
TRBV6-2/TRBV6-3	-	-	TRBJ1-5	TGTGCCAGCAGTAAGACGGTTTACCAGCCCCAGCATTTT	CASSKTVYQPQHF
TRBV28	-	-	TRBJ1-2	TGTGCCAGCAGTTACACGAGGGGACGCTATGGCTACACCTTC	CASSYTRGRYGYTF
TRBV19	-	-	TRBJ2-5	TGTGCCAGTAGTATCAGAGGGTTAGGGCAAGAGACCCAGTACTTC	CASSIRGLGQETQYF
TRBV9	TRBD1	-	TRBJ1-4	TGTGCCAGCAGCGCGGGACAGGGGCTAGGAAAACTGTTTTTT	CASSAGQGLGKLFF
TRBV29-1	TRBD1	few	TRBJ1-2	TGCAGCGTTCTGACGGTCGGACAGGGAGGCTACACCTTC	CSVLTVGQGGYTF
TRBV28	-	-	TRBJ2-1	TGTGCCTCTTCCCGGGCCTCTGGGGGCAATGAGCAGTTCTTC	CASSRASGGNEQFF
TRBV7-2	TRBD2	once	TRBJ2-7	TGTGCCAGCAGCTTTGGTCGGGAAGGGACTAGCGGGAGAGTCTACGAGCAGTACTTC	CASSFGREGTSGRVYEQYF
TRBV20-1	TRBD2	-	TRBJ2-3	TGCAGTGCTAGTGTAGCGGGACAAGATACGCAGTATTTT	CSASVAGQDTQYF
TRBV4-3	-	few	TRBJ2-7	TGCGCCAGCAGCCAAGACGAAGGACTAGAGCAGTACTTC	CASSQDEGLEQYF
TRBV27	-	-	TRBJ1-5	TGTGCCAGCAGCCGCCGTTTTGAGACTTTTAGCAATCAGCCCCAGCATTTT	CASSRRFETFSNQPQHF
TRBV18	-	-	TRBJ2-7	TGTGCCAGCTCACCTTATTCTGTAGCCTACGAGCAGTACTTC	CASSPYSVAYEQYF
TRBV7-9	-	-	TRBJ1-2	TGTGCCCTCGAAGGGGTCTATGGCTACACCTTC	CALEGVYGYTF
TRBV20-1	-	-	TRBJ2-7	TGCAGTGCTATTCACGGCTCTGGGCAGTACTTC	CSAIHGSGQYF
TRBV6-5	-	-	TRBJ2-7	TGTGCCAGCAGTCCCCGACTAGAACAGTACGAGCAGTACTTC	CASSPRLEQYEQYF
TRBV27	-	-	TRBJ1-5	TGTGCCAGCAAGGAAGGGGTGTATCAGCCCCAGCATTTT	CASKEGVYQPQHF
TRBV6-4	TRBD1	-	TRBJ1-1	TGTGCCAGCAGTGCACAGGGGATTCTAACTGAAGCTTTCTTT	CASSAQGILTEAFF
TRBV27	-	-	TRBJ2-7	TGTGCCAGCAGTTTAGGGCGATCCTACGAGCAGTACTTC	CASSLGRSYEQYF
TRBV6-6	TRBD1	-	TRBJ1-1	TGTGCCAGCAGGGGAGGGGGACAGGGAGCAGCTTTCTTT	CASRGGGQGAAFF
TRBV28	-	-	TRBJ1-6	TGTGCCAGCAGTTTCGGGCGGAGCCCTAATTCACCCCTCCACTTT	CASSFGRSPNSPLHF
TRBV19	TRBD1	-	TRBJ1-5	TGTGCCAGCGTCACAGGGGGCTATAGCAATCAGCCCCAGCATTTT	CASVTGGYSNQPQHF
TRBV18	-	-	TRBJ1-1	TGTGCCAGCTCACGGGGACGAGGCGACACTGAAGCTTTCTTT	CASSRGRGDTEAFF
TRBV27	-	-	TRBJ2-2	TGTGCCAGCAGTCTTGGACTGAACACCGGGGAGCTGTTTTTT	CASSLGLNTGELFF
TRBV24-1	-	-	TRBJ1-2	TGTGCCACCAGTGGTCACTCAGGGGTGGGCTATGGCTACACCTTC	CATSGHSGVGYGYTF
TRBV5-1	TRBD1	-	TRBJ1-5	TGCGCCAGCAGCAGAGACCAGGGGGAAAATCAGCCCCAGCATTTT	CASSRDQGENQPQHF
TRBV7-2	TRBD1	-	TRBJ1-5	TGTGCCAGCAGCTTAGTCCCGACAGGGGTAGATCAGCCCCAGCATTTT	CASSLVPTGVDQPQHF
TRBV19	TRBD1	-	TRBJ2-6	TGTGCCAGTAGTATAACTCTCAGGGGGCCCGGGGCCAACGTCCTGACTTTC	CASSITLRGPGANVLTF
TRBV11-3	-	-	TRBJ2-1	TGTGCCAGCAGCCCCACTAGTCTCCACAATGAGCAGTTCTTC	CASSPTSLHNEQFF
TRBV3-1/TRBV3-2	-	-	TRBJ2-7	TGTGCCAGCAGCCGTGGACGGCTTTCCGCCTACGAGCAGTACTTC	CASSRGRLSAYEQYF
TRBV11-2	-	-	TRBJ2-1	TGTGCCAGCAGCCCAGGGGTTAGCTCCTACAATGAGCAGTTCTTC	CASSPGVSSYNEQFF
TRBV7-6	TRBD1	-	TRBJ2-1	TGTGCCAGCAGCTGGACAGGGATGAATGAGCAGTTCTTC	CASSWTGMNEQFF
TRBV11-2	-	-	TRBJ2-7	TGTGCCAGCAGCTGGGCGGGAAGTACTTACGAGCAGTACTTC	CASSWAGSTYEQYF
TRBV28	TRBD1	-	TRBJ1-4	TGTGCCAGCAGTTCGGGACAGGATGAAAAACTGTTTTTT	CASSSGQDEKLFF
TRBV19	-	-	TRBJ2-2	TGTGCCAGTAGTATAGGGGGGATTCTCACCGGGGAGCTGTTTTTT	CASSIGGILTGELFF
TRBV6-6	-	-	TRBJ1-5	TGTGCCAGCGCTTCGGGGCAGCCCCAGCATTTT	CASASGQPQHF